The clone carrying this T cell receptor (beta chain) was seen only once. The data are from a study of T cell changes during pregnancy in multiple sclerosis. The table came from immunoSEQ multiplex PCR; TCRdb's copy has only in-frame clones and leaves some out. Found here are 40,000 to 45,000 clones, about 93% of them singletons; the top ten hold 0.7%. This specimen was CD4+ T cells from peripheral blood mononuclear cells, taken before pregnancy. The TCR sequence derives from a female donor with multiple sclerosis, enrolled in a pregnancy study.

The CDR3 region is CASSIPTGQGAHEQYF. The CDR3 bases are TGTGCCAGTAGTATCCCCACGGGACAGGGGGCCCACGAGCAGTACTTC. The chain employs TRBV19 and TRBJ2-7; TRBD1 aligns across 12 bases. With V trimmed by 3 bases and J by 5 bases, 8 bases remained unmatched. Germline loops: CDR1 LNHDA, CDR2 SQIVND (reference sequence). The CDR3 extends over 16 amino acids.